This paragraph covers one T cell receptor beta chain sequence. Universal primer sites and UMIs were introduced during 5'RACE template-switching synthesis of TCR cDNA. TCRdb re-derived calls from the 5' RACE reads in MiXCR, one entry per CDR3 protein. The data contain roughly 250,000 distinct CDR3 sequences, 10% to 15% of them singletons. This CDR3 region has 11 residues. The V and J ends lost 10 bases and 5 bases respectively, with 11 bases between them. Germline V CDR1 and CDR2: MNHEY, SVGAGI. The data are from a study of T cells after yellow fever vaccination. Overall study: Fractions of limited cellularity were prepared by means of SMART-Seq v4 Ultra Low Input.

The chain recombines TRBV6-5 with TRBJ2-5, with D unresolved. This material consisted of CD4+ T cells sorted from PBMCs, taken 45 days after the yellow fever booster vaccination. The source of this sequence is a man aged 25 to 40 who received the YFV17D yellow fever vaccine. CDR3 sequence: CATGLRETQYF. The CDR3 DNA sequence: TGTGCCACCGGGTTGAGGGAGACCCAGTACTTC.